This T cell receptor beta chain was sequenced during a study of response to subunit inactivated influenza vaccine. Broader study findings: Each seasonal flu vaccination may recruit only limited new T cells, authors suggested.

Details on this clonotype: Its antigen is currently unknown.

In TCRdb, the RT-PCR reads were re-called with MiXCR into one record per CDR3 protein. The table shows 400,000 to 650,000 distinct CDR3 sequences, with approximately 7.7% occurring only once. The material was PBMCs from blood, obtained roughly 24 months after vaccination. The sequence was obtained from a man aged 50 to 69 who received an inactivated influenza vaccine.

As DNA, the CDR3 is TGCGCCAGCAGCCAAGAAACAGGGCAAGCTTTCTTT. Its translation: CASSQETGQAFF. This chain connects TRBV4-3 to TRBJ1-1; D is possibly TRBD1 (6 bases). This CDR3 contains 12 residues. The V end was cut by 0 bases, the J end by 9 bases, with 8 bases between. The germline gives CDR1 LGHNA, CDR2 YSLEER.